This paragraph reports one T cell receptor beta chain. Its specificity is not known. The sample belongs to a study of beta chain features in type 1 diabetes. General study findings and limits: Unsettled here was the matter of whether HLA type influences TCRB rearrangement. When Type 1 diabetes patients were examined, their TCRB CDR3s proved moderately but significantly shorter in all four CD4+ subsets.

Looked up from germline, CDR1 is LNHNV and CDR2 is YYDKDF (reference sequence). V was pared by 0 bases and J by 8 bases, with 13 bases between. The CDR3 totals 14 residues. The investigators reverse transcribed all of the isolated RNA, so they sequenced expressed TCRB transcripts. Sequencing was performed with immunoSEQ multiplex PCR; in TCRdb, only in-frame clones are kept and a portion is missing. This table holds around 170,000 clones, roughly 9% found once. The sequence came from a woman aged 25-40 years with type 1 diabetes. The V call is TRBV15, the J call TRBJ1-2, with D hard to call. Input material: central memory CD4+ T cells from blood. CDR3 sequence (DNA): TGTGCCACCAGCAGAGATTCTGGGAGTAGCGGCTACACCTTC. Its translation is CATSRDSGSSGYTF. Combining the CDR3 with reference TRBV15 and TRBJ1-2 gives the whole variable domain DAMVIQNPRYQVTQFGKPVTLSCSQTLNHNVMYWYQQKSSQAPKLLFHYYDKDFNNEADTPDNFQSRRPNTSFCFLDIRSPGLGDTAMYLCATSRDSGSSGYTFGSGTRLTVV.